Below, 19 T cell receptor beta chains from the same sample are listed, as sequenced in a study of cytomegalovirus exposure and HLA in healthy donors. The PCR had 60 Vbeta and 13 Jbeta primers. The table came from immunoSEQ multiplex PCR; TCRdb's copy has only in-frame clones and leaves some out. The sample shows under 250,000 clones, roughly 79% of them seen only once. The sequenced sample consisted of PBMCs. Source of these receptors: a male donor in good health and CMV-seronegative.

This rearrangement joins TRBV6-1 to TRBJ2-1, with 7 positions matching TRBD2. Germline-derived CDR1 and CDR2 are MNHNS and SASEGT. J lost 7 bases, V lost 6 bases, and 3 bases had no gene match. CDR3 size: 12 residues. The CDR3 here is CASRAGKNEQFF. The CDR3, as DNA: TGTGCCAGCAGAGCGGGGAAAAATGAGCAGTTCTTC.

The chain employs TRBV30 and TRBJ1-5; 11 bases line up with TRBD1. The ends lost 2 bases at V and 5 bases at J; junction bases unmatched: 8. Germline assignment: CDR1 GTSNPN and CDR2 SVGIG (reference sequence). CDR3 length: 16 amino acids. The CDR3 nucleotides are TGTGCCTGGAGTCGAAAGGACAGGGGGCTCGATCAGCCCCAGCATTTT. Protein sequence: CAWSRKDRGLDQPQHF.

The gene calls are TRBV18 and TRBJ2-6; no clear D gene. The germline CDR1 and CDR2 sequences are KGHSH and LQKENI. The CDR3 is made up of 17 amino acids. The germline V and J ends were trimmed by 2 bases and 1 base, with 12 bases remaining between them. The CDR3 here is CASSPRRTGSGANVLTF. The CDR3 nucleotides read TGTGCCAGCTCACCAAGGAGAACCGGTTCTGGGGCCAACGTCCTGACTTTC.

CDR3 region: CASSRGYDRGFEQYF. The CDR3, as DNA: TGCGCCAGCAGCCGAGGTTACGACAGGGGGTTCGAGCAGTACTTC. The chain links TRBV4-3 to TRBJ2-7; 9 nucleotides match TRBD1. The CDR3 runs 15 residues. V shed 4 bases and J 6 bases; nucleotides not matched to a gene: 10. Germline V gene sequence: CDR1 LGHNA, CDR2 YSLEER.

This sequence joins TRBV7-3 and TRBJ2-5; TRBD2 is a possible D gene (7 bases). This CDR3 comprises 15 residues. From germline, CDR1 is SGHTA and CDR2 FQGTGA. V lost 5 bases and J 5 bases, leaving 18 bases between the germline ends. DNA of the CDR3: TGTGCCAGCAGCCACCCTCGGGGGGCCGTGGAGACCCAGTACTTC. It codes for CASSHPRGAVETQYF. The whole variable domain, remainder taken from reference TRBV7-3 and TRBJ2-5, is GAGVSQTPSNKVTEKGKYVELRCDPISGHTALYWYRQSLGQGPEFLIYFQGTGAADDSGLPNDRFFAVRPEGSVSTLKIQRTERGDSAVYLCASSHPRGAVETQYFGPGTRLLVL.

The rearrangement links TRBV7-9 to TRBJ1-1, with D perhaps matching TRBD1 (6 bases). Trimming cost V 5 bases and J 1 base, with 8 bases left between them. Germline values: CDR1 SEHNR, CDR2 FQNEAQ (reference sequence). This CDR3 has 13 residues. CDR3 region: CASSPTGNTEAFF. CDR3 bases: TGTGCCAGCAGCCCGACAGGGAACACTGAAGCTTTCTTT.

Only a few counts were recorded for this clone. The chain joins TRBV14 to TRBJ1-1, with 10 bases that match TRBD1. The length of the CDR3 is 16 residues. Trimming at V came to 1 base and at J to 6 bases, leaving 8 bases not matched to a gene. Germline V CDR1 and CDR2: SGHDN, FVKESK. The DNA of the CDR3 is TGTGCCAGCAGCCAAGCCCGACAGGGGGCGGTGGCTGAAGCTTTCTTT. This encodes CASSQARQGAVAEAFF.

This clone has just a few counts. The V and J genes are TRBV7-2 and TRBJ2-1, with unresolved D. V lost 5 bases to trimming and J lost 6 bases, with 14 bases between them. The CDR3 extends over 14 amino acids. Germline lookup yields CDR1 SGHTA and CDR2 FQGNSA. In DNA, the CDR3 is TGTGCCAGCAGCCTCCTTGAAGTTAGCAATGAGCAGTTCTTC. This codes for CASSLLEVSNEQFF.

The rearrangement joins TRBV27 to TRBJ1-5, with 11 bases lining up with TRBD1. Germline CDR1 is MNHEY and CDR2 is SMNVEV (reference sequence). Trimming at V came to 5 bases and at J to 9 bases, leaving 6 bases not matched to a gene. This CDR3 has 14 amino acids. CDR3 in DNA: TGTGCCAGCAGTCTCTGGACAGGGGGCTCGCCCCAGCATTTT. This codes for CASSLWTGGSPQHF.

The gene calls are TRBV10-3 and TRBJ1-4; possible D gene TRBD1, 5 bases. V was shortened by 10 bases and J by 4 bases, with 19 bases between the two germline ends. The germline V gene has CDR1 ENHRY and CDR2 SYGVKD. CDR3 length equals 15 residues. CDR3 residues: CATRSEDTDNEKLFF. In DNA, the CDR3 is TGTGCCACTCGATCTGAGGACACCGATAATGAAAAACTGTTTTTT.

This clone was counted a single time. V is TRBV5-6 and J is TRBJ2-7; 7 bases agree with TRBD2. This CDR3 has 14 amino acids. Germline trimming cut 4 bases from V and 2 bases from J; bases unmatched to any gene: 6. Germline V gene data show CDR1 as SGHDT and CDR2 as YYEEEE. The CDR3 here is CASSPRGTTYEQYF. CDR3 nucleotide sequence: TGTGCCAGCAGCCCCCGTGGGACTACCTACGAGCAGTACTTC.

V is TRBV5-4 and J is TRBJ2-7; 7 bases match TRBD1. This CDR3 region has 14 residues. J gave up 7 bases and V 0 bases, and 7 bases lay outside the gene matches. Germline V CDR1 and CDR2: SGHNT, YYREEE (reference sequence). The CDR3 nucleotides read TGTGCCAGCAGCTTGGCCGGTACAGGGGAAGAGCAGTACTTC. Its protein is CASSLAGTGEEQYF.

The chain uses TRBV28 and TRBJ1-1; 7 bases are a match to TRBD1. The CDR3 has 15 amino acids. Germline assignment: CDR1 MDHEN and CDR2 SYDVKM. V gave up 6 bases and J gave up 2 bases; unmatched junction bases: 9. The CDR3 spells CASSYHRGINTEAFF. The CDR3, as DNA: TGTGCCAGCAGCTATCACAGGGGAATAAACACTGAAGCTTTCTTT.

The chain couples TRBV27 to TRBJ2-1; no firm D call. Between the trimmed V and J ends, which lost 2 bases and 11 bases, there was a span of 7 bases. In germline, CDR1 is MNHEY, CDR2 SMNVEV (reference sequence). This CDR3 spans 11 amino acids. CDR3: CASSLGSKQFF. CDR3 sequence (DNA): TGTGCCAGCAGTTTAGGCTCAAAGCAGTTCTTC.

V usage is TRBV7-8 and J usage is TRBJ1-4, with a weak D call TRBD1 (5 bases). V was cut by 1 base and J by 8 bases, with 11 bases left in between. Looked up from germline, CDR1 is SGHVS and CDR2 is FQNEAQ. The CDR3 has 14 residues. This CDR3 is CASSLEGLREKLFF. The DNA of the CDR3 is TGTGCCAGCAGCTTAGAGGGGCTTAGGGAAAAACTGTTTTTT.

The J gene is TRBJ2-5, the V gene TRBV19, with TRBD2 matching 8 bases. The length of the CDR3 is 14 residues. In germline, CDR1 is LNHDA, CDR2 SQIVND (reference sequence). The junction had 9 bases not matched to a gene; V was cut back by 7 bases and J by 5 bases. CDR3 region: CASTDRGGYETQYF. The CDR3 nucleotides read TGTGCCAGTACCGATCGGGGGGGATACGAGACCCAGTACTTC.

The CDR3 DNA is TGCGCCAGCAGCAAGGATCTGGGGGGACAGGGAGCCGGGGAGCTGTTTTTT. Translated: CASSKDLGGQGAGELFF. The rearrangement joins TRBV5-1 to TRBJ2-2, with 9 bases fitting TRBD1. CDR1 is SGHRS, CDR2 YFSETQ, per germline. This CDR3 region has 17 residues. J lost 6 bases, V lost 4 bases, and 13 bases had no gene match.

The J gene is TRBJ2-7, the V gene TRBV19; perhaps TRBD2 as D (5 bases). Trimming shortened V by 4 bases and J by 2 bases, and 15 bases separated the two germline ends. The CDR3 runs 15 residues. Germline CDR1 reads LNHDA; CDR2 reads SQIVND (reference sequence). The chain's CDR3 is CASSNGGRITYEQYF. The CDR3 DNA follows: TGTGCCAGTAGTAATGGAGGTCGGATTACCTACGAGCAGTACTTC.

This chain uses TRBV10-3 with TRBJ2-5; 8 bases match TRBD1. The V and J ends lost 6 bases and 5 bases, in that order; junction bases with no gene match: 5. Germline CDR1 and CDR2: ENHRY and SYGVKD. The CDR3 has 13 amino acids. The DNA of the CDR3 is TGTGCCATCAGACCGACAGGGGACGAGACCCAGTACTTC. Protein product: CAIRPTGDETQYF.